This T cell receptor (beta chain) was identified during a study of OX40 agonist ivuxolimab in advanced cancers. The wider study: The eligibility criteria allowed prior anti-PD-1, anti-PD-L1 or anti-CTLA-4 therapy, and 40% had some. Three individuals attained partial responses, comprising one hepatocellular carcinoma case and two cutaneous melanoma cases.

With regard to this clone: No antigen is known for it.

The CDR3 length is 14 residues. With 1 base clipped from V and 6 bases from J, the junction kept 3 bases outside the gene matches. Germline V gene lookup returns CDR1 LGHNA and CDR2 YSLEER. Samples of blood were obtained at baseline, on cycle 4 day 1, and on cycle 7 day 1. Assay: immunoSEQ multiplex PCR; the TCRdb copy retains only in-frame clones and omits some. This sample yields about 69,000 clones, of which approximately 81% are seen a single time; about 6.3% belongs to the top ten. Study conclusions and caveats: Some nonresponders additionally presented with little normalized T-cell clonal expansion.

The origin of this receptor is an adult with an advanced solid tumor such as melanoma, head and neck, liver or kidney cancer. This chain links TRBV4-3 with TRBJ1-5; 7 nucleotides agree with TRBD1. The sequences come from CD4+ or CD8+ T cells sorted from blood, collected in a trial of the OX40 agonist ivuxolimab. CDR3: CASSQGSGGQPQHF. CDR3 DNA: TGCGCCAGCAGCCAAGGGTCAGGGGGTCAGCCCCAGCATTTT.